The rows below give T cell receptor beta chains drawn from one sample of a study of blood T cell repertoires in COVID-19. Libraries were prepared by immunoSEQ multiplex PCR; TCRdb keeps only in-frame clonotypes and omits some of them. The sample consists of some 240,000 clones, approximately 78% of them appearing once. The specimen was peripheral blood. Receptor source: a woman between 55 and 75 years old with active or convalescent COVID-19. Each CDR3 is given with its conserved first and last residue. A D gene is named only where the DNA matches it firmly. Clone size is stated in some rows and not others, as once, few, many or a class when expanded.

j_gene: TRBJ1-2; abundance: -; d_gene: -; v_gene: TRBV6-1; CDR3nt: TGTGCCAGCAGTGACGAGGGAGGGCTATCGGGGGGCTACACCTTC; CDR3aa: CASSDEGGLSGGYTF
j_gene: TRBJ1-2; abundance: -; d_gene: -; v_gene: TRBV6-1; CDR3nt: TGTGCCAGCAGTGAGGGTTGGACAGCGGACTATGGCTACACCTTC; CDR3aa: CASSEGWTADYGYTF
j_gene: TRBJ1-2; abundance: -; d_gene: -; v_gene: TRBV2; CDR3nt: TGTGCCAGCAGGAGATTGCAGGGGCCCGTCCTTGGCTACACCTTC; CDR3aa: CASRRLQGPVLGYTF
j_gene: TRBJ2-7; abundance: -; d_gene: TRBD2; v_gene: TRBV7-8; CDR3nt: TGTGCCAGCAGACGACTAGCGGGGGGCTCCTACGAGCAGTACTTC; CDR3aa: CASRRLAGGSYEQYF
j_gene: TRBJ1-6; abundance: -; d_gene: -; v_gene: TRBV6-5; CDR3nt: TGTGCCAGCAGTTACGCCCAGGGTGGTAATTCACCCCTCCACTTT; CDR3aa: CASSYAQGGNSPLHF
j_gene: TRBJ1-2; abundance: -; d_gene: -; v_gene: TRBV9; CDR3nt: TGTGCCAGCAGCGCGCAGGGTCGGCTCTCGTCCTATGGCTACACCTTC; CDR3aa: CASSAQGRLSSYGYTF
j_gene: TRBJ1-6; abundance: -; d_gene: TRBD1; v_gene: TRBV2; CDR3nt: TGTGCCAGCAGAGAGGACAGGGGGGATAATTCACCCCTCCACTTT; CDR3aa: CASREDRGDNSPLHF
j_gene: TRBJ2-5; abundance: -; d_gene: -; v_gene: TRBV6-5; CDR3nt: TGTGCCAGCAGTTTAGGGGGGGGGCCTAGGGAGACCCAGTACTTC; CDR3aa: CASSLGGGPRETQYF
j_gene: TRBJ1-2; abundance: -; d_gene: TRBD1; v_gene: TRBV6-1; CDR3nt: TGTGCCAGCAGTGAAGCCCTAGACCCGACAGGGTCTGCTAACTATGGCTACACCTTC; CDR3aa: CASSEALDPTGSANYGYTF
j_gene: TRBJ2-7; abundance: -; d_gene: -; v_gene: TRBV5-3; CDR3nt: TGTGCCAGAAGCCAGGGGATAGGGCTCCACGAGCAGTACTTC; CDR3aa: CARSQGIGLHEQYF
j_gene: TRBJ1-4; abundance: -; d_gene: -; v_gene: TRBV6-5; CDR3nt: TGTGCCAGCACCCCCGGGACATCTAAAAAACTGTTTTTT; CDR3aa: CASTPGTSKKLFF
j_gene: TRBJ1-1; abundance: once; d_gene: TRBD1; v_gene: TRBV2; CDR3nt: TGTGCCAGCTGGCAGGACAGGGAGGATTTCTTT; CDR3aa: CASWQDREDFF
j_gene: TRBJ1-2; abundance: -; d_gene: TRBD1; v_gene: TRBV29-1; CDR3nt: TGCAGCGGGGCGGGACAGGGGTATGGCTACACCTTC; CDR3aa: CSGAGQGYGYTF
j_gene: TRBJ1-6; abundance: -; d_gene: -; v_gene: TRBV3-1/TRBV3-2; CDR3nt: TGTGCCAGCAGCCCAGGGAATTCACCCCTCCACTTT; CDR3aa: CASSPGNSPLHF
j_gene: TRBJ1-3; abundance: -; d_gene: -; v_gene: TRBV4-3; CDR3nt: TGCGCCAGCAGCCAAGATATAGGAGGAACTGGAAACACCATATATTTT; CDR3aa: CASSQDIGGTGNTIYF
j_gene: TRBJ1-6; abundance: -; d_gene: TRBD1; v_gene: TRBV6-6; CDR3nt: TGTGCCAGCAGCCAGGACAGGTTGTATTCACCCCTCCACTTT; CDR3aa: CASSQDRLYSPLHF
j_gene: TRBJ1-1; abundance: -; d_gene: TRBD1; v_gene: TRBV18; CDR3nt: TGTGCCAGCTCTCAGGGCAGGGGGCTTAGGACTGAAGCTTTCTTT; CDR3aa: CASSQGRGLRTEAFF